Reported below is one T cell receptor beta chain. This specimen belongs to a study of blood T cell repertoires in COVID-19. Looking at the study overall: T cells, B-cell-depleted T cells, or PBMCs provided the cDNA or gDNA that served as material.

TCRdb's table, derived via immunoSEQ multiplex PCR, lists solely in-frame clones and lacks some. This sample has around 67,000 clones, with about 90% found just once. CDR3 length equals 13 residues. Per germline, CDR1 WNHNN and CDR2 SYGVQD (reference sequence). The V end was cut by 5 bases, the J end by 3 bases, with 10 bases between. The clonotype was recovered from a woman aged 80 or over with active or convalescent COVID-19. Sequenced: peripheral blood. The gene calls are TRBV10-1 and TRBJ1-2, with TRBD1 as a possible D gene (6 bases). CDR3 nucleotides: TGCGCCAGCAGTTCTTCAGGGGACTATGGCTACACCTTC. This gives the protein CASSSSGDYGYTF.